The present TCR beta chain was sequenced within a study of T cell repertoires in cytomegalovirus infection. The overall study: Epitope selection comprised recently identified HLA-C-restricted CMV epitopes and well-studied HLA-B-restricted CMV epitopes. Based on public TCR beta signatures, there were indications of CMV infection and of a matching HLA type. Study results and caveats: The ex vivo response was dominated by HLA-C-restricted CMV-specific TCR beta clonotypes. Adding up the frequency of public TCR beta families identified people who carried CMV plus the relevant HLA.

TCRdb called the reads again in MiXCR, with one record for every CDR3 protein. The repertoire holds some 800,000 distinct CDR3 sequences, with 25% to 30% as singletons. As regards this clonotype: Its antigen is as yet unknown.

V was clipped by 4 bases and J by 2 bases, with 12 bases between them. The CDR3 spans 14 residues. CDR1 is MNHEY, CDR2 SVGEGT, per germline. The input for sequencing was cultured CD8+ T cells from PBMCs, taken from culture after CMV antigen stimulation. The chain employs TRBV6-2 or TRBV6-3 and TRBJ2-7, with D possibly matching TRBD1 (6 bases). This clonotype originated in a human donor in good health (CMV status not recorded). Some clones in this sample may be carry-over from other donors' samples. The CDR3: CASSFQDRPYEQYV. CDR3 in DNA: TGTGCCAGCAGTTTTCAAGACAGGCCCTACGAGCAGTACGTC.